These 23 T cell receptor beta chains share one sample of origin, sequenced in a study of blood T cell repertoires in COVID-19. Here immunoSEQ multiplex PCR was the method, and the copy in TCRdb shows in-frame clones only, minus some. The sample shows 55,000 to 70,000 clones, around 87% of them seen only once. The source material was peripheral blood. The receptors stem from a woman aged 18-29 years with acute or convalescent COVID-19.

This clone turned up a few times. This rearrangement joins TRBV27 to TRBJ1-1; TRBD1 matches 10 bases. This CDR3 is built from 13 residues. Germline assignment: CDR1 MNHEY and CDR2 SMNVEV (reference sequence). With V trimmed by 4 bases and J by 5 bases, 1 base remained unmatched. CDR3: CASSWTGGTEAFF. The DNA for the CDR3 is TGTGCCAGCAGTTGGACAGGGGGTACTGAAGCTTTCTTT.

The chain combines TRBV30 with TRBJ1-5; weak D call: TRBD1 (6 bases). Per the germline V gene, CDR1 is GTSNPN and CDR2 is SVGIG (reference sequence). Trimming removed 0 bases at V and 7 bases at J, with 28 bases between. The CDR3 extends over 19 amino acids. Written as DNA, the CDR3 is TGTGCCTGGAGTGTACGCAGGGGTGCGGGGGGCATAGTGGGACAGCCCCAGCATTTT. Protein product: CAWSVRRGAGGIVGQPQHF.

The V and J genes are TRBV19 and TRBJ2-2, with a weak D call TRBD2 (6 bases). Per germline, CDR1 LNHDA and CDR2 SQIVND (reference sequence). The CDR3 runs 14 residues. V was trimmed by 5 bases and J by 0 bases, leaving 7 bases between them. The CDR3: CASSPGANTGELFF. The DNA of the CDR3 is TGTGCCAGTAGTCCGGGGGCGAACACCGGGGAGCTGTTTTTT.

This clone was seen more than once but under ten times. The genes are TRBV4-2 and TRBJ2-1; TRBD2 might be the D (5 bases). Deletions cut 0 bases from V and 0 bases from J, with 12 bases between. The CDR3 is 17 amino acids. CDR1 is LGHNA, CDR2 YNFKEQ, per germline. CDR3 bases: TGTGCCAGCAGCCAAGACGTTACGGGGAGCTCCTACAATGAGCAGTTCTTC. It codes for CASSQDVTGSSYNEQFF.

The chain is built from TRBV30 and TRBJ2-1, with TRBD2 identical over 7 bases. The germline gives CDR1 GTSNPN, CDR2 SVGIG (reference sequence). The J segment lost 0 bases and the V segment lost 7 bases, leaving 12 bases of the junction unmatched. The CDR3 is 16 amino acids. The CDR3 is CALVRGLKDSYNEQFF. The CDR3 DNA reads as TGTGCCTTGGTCCGGGGACTAAAAGACTCCTACAATGAGCAGTTCTTC.

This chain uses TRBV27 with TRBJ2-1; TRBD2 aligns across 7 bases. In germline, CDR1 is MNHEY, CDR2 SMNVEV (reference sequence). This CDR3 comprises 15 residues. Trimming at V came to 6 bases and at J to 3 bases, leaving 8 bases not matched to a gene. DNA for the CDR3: TGTGCCAGCAGCTCGGGGAGGGCCTACTACAATGAGCAGTTCTTC. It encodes CASSSGRAYYNEQFF.

The CDR3 protein is CASSPKGDSLPYGYTF. The DNA for the CDR3 is TGTGCCAGCAGCCCTAAGGGGGACAGTTTACCCTATGGCTACACCTTC. The V and J genes are TRBV6-2 or TRBV6-3 and TRBJ1-2; 7 bases line up with TRBD1. Trimming at V came to 6 bases and at J to 4 bases, leaving 14 bases not matched to a gene. The CDR3 runs to 16 residues. Germline V lookup: CDR1 MNHEY, CDR2 SVGEGT.

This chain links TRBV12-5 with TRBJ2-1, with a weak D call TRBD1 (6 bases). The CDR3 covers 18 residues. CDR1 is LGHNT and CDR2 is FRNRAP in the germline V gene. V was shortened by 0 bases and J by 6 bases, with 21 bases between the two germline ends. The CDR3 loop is CASGLVHQGPVESNEQFF. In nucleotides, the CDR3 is TGTGCTAGTGGTTTGGTCCATCAGGGGCCCGTAGAGTCCAATGAGCAGTTCTTC.

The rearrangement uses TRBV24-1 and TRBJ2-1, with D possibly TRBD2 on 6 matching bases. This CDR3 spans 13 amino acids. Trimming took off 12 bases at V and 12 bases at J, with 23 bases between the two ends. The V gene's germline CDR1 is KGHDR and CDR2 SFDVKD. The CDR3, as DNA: TGTGCCTCCTCACGTGCGGGGCTCCGTGGGCAGTTCTTC. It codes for CASSRAGLRGQFF.

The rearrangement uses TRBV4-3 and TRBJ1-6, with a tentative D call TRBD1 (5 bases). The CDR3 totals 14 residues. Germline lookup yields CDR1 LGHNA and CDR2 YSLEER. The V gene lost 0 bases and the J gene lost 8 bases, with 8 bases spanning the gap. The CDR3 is CASSQDPGDSPLHF. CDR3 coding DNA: TGCGCCAGCAGCCAAGATCCGGGGGATTCACCCCTCCACTTT.

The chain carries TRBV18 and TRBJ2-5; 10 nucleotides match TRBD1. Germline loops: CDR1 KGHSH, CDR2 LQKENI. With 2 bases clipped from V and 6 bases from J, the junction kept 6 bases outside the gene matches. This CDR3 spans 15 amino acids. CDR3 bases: TGTGCCAGCTCACCAAATCCGGGACAGGGGCAGACCCAGTACTTC. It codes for CASSPNPGQGQTQYF.

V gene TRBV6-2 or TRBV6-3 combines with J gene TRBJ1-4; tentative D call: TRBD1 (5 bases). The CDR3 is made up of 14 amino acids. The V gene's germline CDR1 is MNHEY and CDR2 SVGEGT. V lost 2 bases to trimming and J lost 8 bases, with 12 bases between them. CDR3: CASSYVGGREKLFF. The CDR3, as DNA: TGTGCCAGCAGTTACGTCGGGGGGAGAGAAAAACTGTTTTTT.

The CDR3 reads CASSFRAAYGYTF. The CDR3 DNA is TGTGCCAGCAGTTTCAGGGCAGCGTATGGCTACACCTTC. The chain uses TRBV28 and TRBJ1-2; maybe TRBD1 (5 bases). CDR3 length equals 13 residues. V lost 3 bases and J lost 5, with 10 bases in between. Germline CDR1 is MDHEN and CDR2 is SYDVKM.

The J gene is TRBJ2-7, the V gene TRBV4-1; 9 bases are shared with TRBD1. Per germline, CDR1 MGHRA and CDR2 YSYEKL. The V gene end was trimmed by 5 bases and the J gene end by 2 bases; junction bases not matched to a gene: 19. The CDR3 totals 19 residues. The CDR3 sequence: CASSYSDDLGQGVPYEQYF. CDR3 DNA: TGCGCCAGCAGCTACTCTGACGATTTGGGACAGGGAGTCCCCTACGAGCAGTACTTC.

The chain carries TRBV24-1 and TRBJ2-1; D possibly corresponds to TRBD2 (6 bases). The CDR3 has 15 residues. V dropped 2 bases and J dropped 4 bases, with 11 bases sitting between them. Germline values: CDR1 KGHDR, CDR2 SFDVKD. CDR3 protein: CATSDSSSGYNEQFF. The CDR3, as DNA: TGTGCCACCAGTGATTCGAGTAGCGGTTACAATGAGCAGTTCTTC.

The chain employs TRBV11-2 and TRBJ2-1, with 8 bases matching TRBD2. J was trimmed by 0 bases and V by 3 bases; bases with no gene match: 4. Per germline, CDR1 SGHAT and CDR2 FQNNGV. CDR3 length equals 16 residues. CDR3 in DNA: TGTGCCAGCAGCTTGACTAGCGTTAGCTCCTACAATGAGCAGTTCTTC. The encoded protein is CASSLTSVSSYNEQFF.

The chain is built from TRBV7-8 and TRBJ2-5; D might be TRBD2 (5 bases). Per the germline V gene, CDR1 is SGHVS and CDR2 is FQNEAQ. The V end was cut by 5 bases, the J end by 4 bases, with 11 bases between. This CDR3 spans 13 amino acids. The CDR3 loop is CASSRGGVETQYF. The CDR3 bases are TGTGCCAGCAGCCGAGGAGGCGTAGAGACCCAGTACTTC.

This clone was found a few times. CDR3 sequence reads: CASTHRQGQPQHF. The DNA for the CDR3 is TGTGCCAGCACCCATAGGCAGGGGCAGCCCCAGCATTTT. This chain links TRBV6-5 with TRBJ1-5; D might be TRBD1 (6 bases). The CDR3 is 13 amino acids. Germline CDR1 MNHEY, CDR2 SVGAGI. The V end was cut by 7 bases, the J end by 7 bases, with 14 bases between.

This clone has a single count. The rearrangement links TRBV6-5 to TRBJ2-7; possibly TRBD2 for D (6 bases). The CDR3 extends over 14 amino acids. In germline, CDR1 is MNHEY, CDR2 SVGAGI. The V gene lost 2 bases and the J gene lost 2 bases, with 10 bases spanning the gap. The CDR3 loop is CASSYDRLAYEQYF. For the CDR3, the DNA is TGTGCCAGCAGTTACGACAGACTAGCCTACGAGCAGTACTTC.

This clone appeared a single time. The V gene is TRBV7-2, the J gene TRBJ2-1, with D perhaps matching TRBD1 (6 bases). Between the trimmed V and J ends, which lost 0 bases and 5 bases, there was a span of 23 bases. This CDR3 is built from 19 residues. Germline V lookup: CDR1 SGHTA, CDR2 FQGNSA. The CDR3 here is CASSLAGAIRGSRDNEQFF. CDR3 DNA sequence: TGTGCCAGCAGCTTAGCGGGGGCGATAAGGGGGAGTCGGGACAATGAGCAGTTCTTC. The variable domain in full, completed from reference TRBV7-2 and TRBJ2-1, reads GAGVSQSPSNKVTEKGKDVELRCDPISGHTALYWYRQSLGQGLEFLIYFQGNSAPDKSGLPSDRFSAERTGGSVSTLTIQRTQQEDSAVYLCASSLAGAIRGSRDNEQFFGPGTRLTVL.

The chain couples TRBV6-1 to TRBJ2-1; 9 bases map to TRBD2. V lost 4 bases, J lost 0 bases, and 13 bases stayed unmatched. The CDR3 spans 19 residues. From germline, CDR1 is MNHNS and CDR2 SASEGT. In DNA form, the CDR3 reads TGTGCCAGCAGTGTGGCGGGAGGGCCTAGGTTTGGCTCCTACAATGAGCAGTTCTTC. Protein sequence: CASSVAGGPRFGSYNEQFF.

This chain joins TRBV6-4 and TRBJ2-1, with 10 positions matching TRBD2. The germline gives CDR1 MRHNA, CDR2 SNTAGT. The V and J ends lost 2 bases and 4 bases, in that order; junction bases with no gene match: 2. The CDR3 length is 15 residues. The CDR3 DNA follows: TGTGCCAGCAGTGACACACTAGCGGGATACAATGAGCAGTTCTTC. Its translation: CASSDTLAGYNEQFF.

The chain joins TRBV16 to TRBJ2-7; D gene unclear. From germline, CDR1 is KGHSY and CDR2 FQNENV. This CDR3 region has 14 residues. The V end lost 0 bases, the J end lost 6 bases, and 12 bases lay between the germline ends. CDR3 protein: CASSQSGAAGEQYF. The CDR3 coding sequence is TGTGCCAGCAGCCAATCCGGTGCCGCCGGCGAGCAGTACTTC.